This entry lists 25 T cell receptor beta chains sequenced from one sample in a study of shared clonotypes between healthy human individuals. Repertoires were generated with immunoSEQ multiplex PCR, while TCRdb's copy carries only in-frame clones and drops some. This sample has around 1.9 million clones, with about 93% found just once. Naive CD8 populations comprised CD45RO-negative cells positively selected for CCR7, excluding terminally differentiated effector memory CD45RA+ cells. Sequenced input: naive CD8+ T cells from PBMCs. Receptor source: a man aged 18 to 35 in good health. Some clones in this sample may be carry-over from other donors' samples.

This chain connects TRBV19 to TRBJ2-6; no clear D gene. Germline V CDR1 and CDR2: LNHDA, SQIVND (reference sequence). Trimming shortened V by 8 bases and J by 1 base, and 0 bases separated the two germline ends. This CDR3 is built from 11 residues. The CDR3 DNA reads as TGTGCCAGTTCTGGGGCCAACGTCCTGACTTTC. Its translation: CASSGANVLTF. Based on the CDR3 plus reference TRBV19 and TRBJ2-6, the full variable domain is DGGITQSPKYLFRKEGQNVTLSCEQNLNHDAMYWYRQDPGQGLRLIYYSQIVNDFQKGDIAEGYSVSREKKESFPLTVTSAQKNPTAFYLCASSGANVLTFGAGSRLTVL.

The chain carries TRBV27 and TRBJ1-1, with 11 positions matching TRBD1. This CDR3 is built from 14 residues. The germline V gene encodes CDR1 MNHEY and CDR2 SMNVEV (reference sequence). The ends lost 5 bases at V and 4 bases at J; junction bases unmatched: 3. CDR3 DNA sequence: TGTGCCAGCAGTGGACAGGGGGCCGGCACTGAAGCTTTCTTT. Residues: CASSGQGAGTEAFF.

This clone was seen just once. This chain links TRBV28 with TRBJ1-3; 7 positions agree with TRBD1. The CDR3 spans 14 residues. The J segment lost 4 bases and the V segment lost 5 bases, leaving 5 bases of the junction unmatched. CDR1 and CDR2 from the germline V gene are MDHEN and SYDVKM. The chain's CDR3 is CASSGQAWGNTIYF. The CDR3 DNA is TGTGCCAGCAGTGGACAGGCGTGGGGAAACACCATATATTTT.

The rearrangement uses TRBV9 and TRBJ2-5; possibly TRBD1 for D (5 bases). The germline V gene has CDR1 SGDLS and CDR2 YYNGEE. This CDR3 has 16 residues. V was pared by 3 bases and J by 1 base, with 16 bases between. The CDR3 loop reads CASSAHPMGLQETQYF. Here the CDR3 DNA reads TGTGCCAGCAGCGCCCACCCCATGGGGCTCCAAGAGACCCAGTACTTC.

The chain links TRBV15 to TRBJ2-4; a weak D match, TRBD1 (6 bases). The CDR3 sequence is 16 residues long. Trimming shortened V by 8 bases and J by 0 bases, and 17 bases separated the two germline ends. Germline V gene lookup returns CDR1 LNHNV and CDR2 YYDKDF (reference sequence). The CDR3 sequence: CATSLGQLLAKNIQYF. The CDR3 DNA follows: TGTGCCACCTCACTAGGACAGCTACTAGCCAAAAACATTCAGTACTTC.

The chain combines TRBV28 with TRBJ2-2, with a possible D match to TRBD2 (5 bases). The V gene lost 1 base and the J gene lost 4 bases, with 16 bases spanning the gap. The CDR3 has 17 amino acids. Germline V gives CDR1 MDHEN, CDR2 SYDVKM. DNA for the CDR3: TGTGCCAGCAGTTTATTCGGGCATTTCGCGGGCACCGGGGAGCTGTTTTTT. This sequence encodes CASSLFGHFAGTGELFF.

The V gene is TRBV7-2, the J gene TRBJ1-1; maybe TRBD1 (5 bases). In germline, CDR1 is SGHTA, CDR2 FQGNSA. Trimming took off 4 bases at V and 5 bases at J, with 14 bases between the two ends. This CDR3 region has 14 residues. The CDR3, as DNA: TGTGCCAGCAGCTCCCGGGACGGTCTAACTGAAGCTTTCTTT. Protein product: CASSSRDGLTEAFF.

The CDR3 nucleotides read TGTGCCAGCAGCTTAGGGGACAACTACGAGCAGTACTTC. This codes for CASSLGDNYEQYF. The V and J genes are TRBV7-9 and TRBJ2-7; tentative D call: TRBD1 (6 bases). Trimming removed 1 base at V and 3 bases at J, with 7 bases between. Germline CDR1 SEHNR, CDR2 FQNEAQ (reference sequence). This CDR3 has 13 amino acids. The full variable domain, rest sourced from reference TRBV7-9 and TRBJ2-7, is DTGVSQNPRHKITKRGQNVTFRCDPISEHNRLYWYRQTLGQGPEFLTYFQNEAQLEKSRLLSDRFSAERPKGSFSTLEIQRTEQGDSAMYLCASSLGDNYEQYFGPGTRLTVT.

This clone has only one observation. This rearrangement joins TRBV9 to TRBJ1-1; 7 bases align to TRBD1. Germline loops: CDR1 SGDLS, CDR2 YYNGEE. Trimming removed 2 bases from V and 1 base from J; junction bases left unmatched: 11. This CDR3 comprises 17 residues. CDR3 region: CASSVEFPGQQNTEAFF. The CDR3 DNA is TGTGCCAGCAGCGTCGAGTTCCCGGGACAGCAGAACACTGAAGCTTTCTTT.

J is TRBJ2-2 and V is TRBV6-1; TRBD1 or TRBD2 may be the D gene (5 bases each). Trimming removed 0 bases from V and 6 bases from J, with 11 bases in between. Germline assignment: CDR1 MNHNS and CDR2 SASEGT. The CDR3 consists of 15 residues. The CDR3 loop is CASSEAPRDAGELFF. CDR3 nucleotide sequence: TGTGCCAGCAGTGAAGCACCGAGGGACGCCGGGGAGCTGTTTTTT.

This chain connects TRBV28 to TRBJ1-2; 8 bases align to TRBD1. J was trimmed by 3 bases and V by 8 bases; bases with no gene match: 5. Germline V gene data show CDR1 as MDHEN and CDR2 as SYDVKM. The CDR3 totals 13 residues. The CDR3 region is CASDRGIDYGYTF. Here the CDR3 DNA reads TGTGCCAGCGACAGGGGCATCGACTATGGCTACACCTTC.

The V call is TRBV5-1, the J call TRBJ2-7, with D unresolved. Per germline, CDR1 SGHRS and CDR2 YFSETQ. The CDR3 contains 15 residues. With 5 bases removed from V and 0 bases from J, the gap between germline ends came to 15 bases. CDR3 sequence (DNA): TGCGCCAGCAGGTTTTCGACACCGAGCTCCTACGAGCAGTACTTC. Amino acid sequence: CASRFSTPSSYEQYF.

The rearrangement joins TRBV7-2 to TRBJ2-5, with TRBD2 matching 7 bases. The CDR3 has 19 amino acids. Per germline, CDR1 SGHTA and CDR2 FQGNSA. Trimming cost V 3 bases and J 5 bases; bases outside gene matches: 21. The CDR3 DNA reads TGTGCCAGCAGCTTCCCTAGCGGTACGACGACCTGGCTAGGGGAGACCCAGTACTTC. Protein product: CASSFPSGTTTWLGETQYF.

The gene calls are TRBV10-3 and TRBJ1-2, with 9 bases fitting TRBD1. The ends lost 3 bases at V and 6 bases at J; junction bases unmatched: 11. The CDR3 loop spans 16 amino acids. The germline V gene has CDR1 ENHRY and CDR2 SYGVKD. DNA for the CDR3: TGTGCCATCAGTGAAACCGGACAGGGGAGTGGGGATGGCTACACCTTC. Protein sequence: CAISETGQGSGDGYTF.

The J gene is TRBJ1-3, the V gene TRBV7-8; D unresolved. V gave up 1 base and J gave up 0 bases, with 10 bases separating them. This CDR3 comprises 16 residues. Germline CDR1 SGHVS, CDR2 FQNEAQ. The CDR3 sequence: CASSLESDGSGNTIYF. The DNA of the CDR3 is TGTGCCAGCAGCTTAGAATCGGATGGCTCTGGAAACACCATATATTTT.

This chain connects TRBV2 to TRBJ2-7; D possibly corresponds to TRBD2 (5 bases). The germline CDR1 and CDR2 sequences are SNHLY and FYNNEI. V was cut by 0 bases and J by 0 bases, with 9 bases left in between. The CDR3 spans 15 residues. Here the CDR3 reads CASSEAARGSYEQYF. The CDR3 coding sequence is TGTGCCAGCAGTGAAGCTGCCCGGGGCTCCTACGAGCAGTACTTC.

The V gene is TRBV27, the J gene TRBJ2-7, with 7 bases identical to TRBD2. Per the germline V gene, CDR1 is MNHEY and CDR2 is SMNVEV (reference sequence). The trim removed 6 bases at V and 0 bases at J, leaving 8 bases unmatched. The CDR3 contains 15 residues. CDR3 amino acids: CASRPLAEYSYEQYF. In DNA, the CDR3 is TGTGCCAGCAGGCCTCTAGCGGAGTACTCCTACGAGCAGTACTTC.

J is TRBJ2-1 and V is TRBV27, with no clear D. Per the germline V gene, CDR1 is MNHEY and CDR2 is SMNVEV (reference sequence). There are 14 residues in the CDR3. V lost 2 bases to trimming and J lost 7 bases, with 12 bases between them. The CDR3 nucleotides read TGTGCCAGCAGTTTAGCTAGGGCTTTTAATGAGCAGTTCTTC. Encoded protein: CASSLARAFNEQFF.

This clone was recorded only once. The V call is TRBV5-8, the J call TRBJ2-7; tentative D call: TRBD1 (6 bases). CDR1 SGHTS and CDR2 YDEGEE come from the germline V gene. The CDR3 has 13 amino acids. V dropped 3 bases and J dropped 1 base, with 8 bases sitting between them. CDR3 coding DNA: TGTGCCAGCAGCTACGGACAGTCCTACGAGCAGTACTTC. This encodes CASSYGQSYEQYF. Combining the CDR3 with reference TRBV5-8 and TRBJ2-7 gives the whole variable domain EAGVTQSPTHLIKTRGQQATLRCSPISGHTSVYWYQQALGLGLQFLLWYDEGEERNRGNFPPRFSGRQFPNYSSELNVNALELEDSALYLCASSYGQSYEQYFGPGTRLTVT.

This clone has just a few counts. The V gene is TRBV5-6, the J gene TRBJ1-1; D is undetermined. The CDR3 extends over 11 amino acids. V gave up 0 bases and J gave up 7 bases, with 4 bases separating them. Germline V CDR1 and CDR2: SGHDT, YYEEEE. CDR3 nucleotides: TGTGCCAGCAGCTTGGGGGTTGAAGCTTTCTTT. This codes for CASSLGVEAFF.

The V and J genes are TRBV4-1 and TRBJ2-7, with 10 bases matching TRBD2. Per the germline V gene, CDR1 is MGHRA and CDR2 is YSYEKL. This CDR3 comprises 16 residues. V was pared by 1 base and J by 3 bases, with 6 bases of the junction left unmatched. The CDR3 sequence is CASSQVLAGVIYEQYF. The CDR3 DNA is TGCGCCAGCAGCCAAGTCCTAGCGGGAGTAATCTACGAGCAGTACTTC.

V and J are TRBV11-2 and TRBJ2-2; 7 positions agree with TRBD2. Germline CDR1 is SGHAT and CDR2 is FQNNGV. The CDR3 is 17 residues long. The V segment lost 4 bases and the J segment 7 bases; nucleotides outside the gene matches: 15. The chain's CDR3 is CASSSPWGGGRFGELFF. The CDR3 bases are TGTGCCAGCAGCTCCCCGTGGGGCGGGGGTCGATTCGGGGAGCTGTTTTTT.

This clone was detected only once. V and J are TRBV28 and TRBJ1-1; no firm D call. The V gene lost 6 bases and the J gene lost 1 base, with 15 bases spanning the gap. This CDR3 region has 15 residues. Germline CDR1 reads MDHEN; CDR2 reads SYDVKM. The CDR3: CASRKRRGPNTEAFF. CDR3 bases: TGTGCCAGCAGAAAGAGGCGGGGTCCGAACACTGAAGCTTTCTTT.

This chain connects TRBV5-1 to TRBJ2-1; possibly TRBD2 for D (6 bases). Trimming removed 3 bases from V and 7 bases from J, with 14 bases in between. This CDR3 has 14 residues. The germline V gene has CDR1 SGHRS and CDR2 YFSETQ. Here the CDR3 DNA reads TGCGCCAGCAGCTCGGACTACCTATCAAATGAGCAGTTCTTC. The encoded protein is CASSSDYLSNEQFF.

The V gene is TRBV4-1, the J gene TRBJ1-5; 8 bases map to TRBD1. This CDR3 has 14 residues. The germline CDR1 and CDR2 sequences are MGHRA and YSYEKL. Trimming cost V 6 bases and J 3 bases; bases outside gene matches: 4. DNA for the CDR3: TGCGCCAGCAGTTTGGGACAGGTCAATCAGCCCCAGCATTTT. It specifies CASSLGQVNQPQHF.